Presented here are 21 T cell receptor beta chains from one specimen sequenced in a study of blood T cell repertoires in COVID-19. Produced via immunoSEQ multiplex PCR; TCRdb's table is partial and in-frame only. The table has about 58,000 clones, around 85% seen once. What was sequenced was peripheral blood. The receptors here all came from a human donor in a cohort sampled during active COVID-19.

The chain joins TRBV19 to TRBJ1-1; 7 bases fit TRBD1. CDR1 is LNHDA, CDR2 SQIVND, per germline (reference sequence). The CDR3 covers 17 residues. The trim removed 2 bases at V and 1 base at J, leaving 10 bases unmatched. As DNA, the CDR3 is TGTGCCAGTAGTATATCAGATTTGACAGGGCAGAACACTGAAGCTTTCTTT. This gives the protein CASSISDLTGQNTEAFF.

The chain joins TRBV7-2 to TRBJ2-7; 8 nucleotides align to TRBD1. V lost 1 base and J lost 6; bases outside the gene matches: 5. This CDR3 comprises 14 residues. Germline values: CDR1 SGHTA, CDR2 FQGNSA. The CDR3 DNA reads as TGTGCCAGCAGCTTAGGACAGGGGTTTGTCGAGCAGTACTTC. Translating it yields CASSLGQGFVEQYF. The full variable domain, rest sourced from reference TRBV7-2 and TRBJ2-7, is GAGVSQSPSNKVTEKGKDVELRCDPISGHTALYWYRQSLGQGLEFLIYFQGNSAPDKSGLPSDRFSAERTGGSVSTLTIQRTQQEDSAVYLCASSLGQGFVEQYFGPGTRLTVT.

The genes are TRBV18 and TRBJ1-3, with a possible D match to TRBD1 (5 bases). This CDR3 comprises 16 residues. Germline CDR1 reads KGHSH; CDR2 reads LQKENI. Trimming took 1 base from V and 0 from J, leaving 10 bases between them. The CDR3 protein is CASSPREGLSGNTIYF. CDR3 nucleotide sequence: TGTGCCAGCTCACCACGGGAGGGACTCTCTGGAAACACCATATATTTT. The full variable domain, in which reference TRBV18 and TRBJ1-3 provide the parts outside the CDR3, is NAGVMQNPRHLVRRRGQEARLRCSPMKGHSHVYWYRQLPEEGLKFMVYLQKENIIDESGMPKERFSAEFPKEGPSILRIQQVVRGDSAAYFCASSPREGLSGNTIYFGEGSWLTVV.

In its sample, this clone was seen a few times. This sequence joins TRBV27 and TRBJ1-4, with D maybe TRBD1 (5 bases). The CDR3 is 12 residues long. Trimming cost V 6 bases and J 8 bases, with 10 bases left between them. Germline V gives CDR1 MNHEY, CDR2 SMNVEV (reference sequence). CDR3 residues: CASRGHGEKLFF. The CDR3 nucleotides are TGTGCCAGCAGGGGGCATGGAGAAAAACTGTTTTTT.

The genes are TRBV7-3 and TRBJ2-7; 8 nucleotides align to TRBD1. With V trimmed by 4 bases and J by 4 bases, 9 bases remained unmatched. Germline values: CDR1 SGHTA, CDR2 FQGTGA. The length of the CDR3 is 15 residues. The CDR3 sequence is CASSSDRGPIYEQYF. The CDR3, as DNA: TGTGCCAGCAGCTCCGACAGGGGCCCTATTTACGAGCAGTACTTC.

V gene TRBV19 combines with J gene TRBJ2-2, with D maybe TRBD1 (5 bases). V was cut by 5 bases and J by 4 bases, with 11 bases left in between. Germline loops: CDR1 LNHDA, CDR2 SQIVND (reference sequence). The CDR3 totals 14 residues. The CDR3: CASSSLDSTGELFF. The CDR3 DNA sequence: TGTGCCAGTAGTTCTCTCGACAGCACCGGGGAGCTGTTTTTT.

J is TRBJ2-2 and V is TRBV6-5, with 8 bases lining up with TRBD2. Germline values: CDR1 MNHEY, CDR2 SVGAGI. The CDR3 contains 15 residues. The V gene end was trimmed by 2 bases and the J gene end by 4 bases; junction bases not matched to a gene: 3. This CDR3 is CASSYEAGGTGELFF. CDR3 nucleotide sequence: TGTGCCAGCAGTTACGAGGCGGGAGGCACCGGGGAGCTGTTTTTT.

The chain has TRBV19 and TRBJ2-7, with D possibly matching TRBD1 (6 bases). The V gene lost 6 bases and the J gene lost 1 base, with 10 bases spanning the gap. Per the germline V gene, CDR1 is LNHDA and CDR2 is SQIVND (reference sequence). The CDR3 consists of 13 residues. CDR3 nucleotides: TGTGCCAGTAGGGCAGGACAGTCCTACGAGCAGTACTTC. Translated, it gives CASRAGQSYEQYF.

The V gene is TRBV12-3 or TRBV12-4, the J gene TRBJ1-1, with D hard to call. Trimming pared 2 bases from V and 6 bases from J, leaving 10 bases between. This CDR3 region has 13 residues. CDR3 sequence (DNA): TGTGCCAGCAGTTTAAGTTCGGGATCTGAAGCTTTCTTT. Translated, it gives CASSLSSGSEAFF.

The gene calls are TRBV11-3 and TRBJ1-1; 7 bases line up with TRBD1. This CDR3 has 13 residues. Trimming at V came to 1 base and at J to 8 bases, leaving 4 bases not matched to a gene. CDR1 SGHNT and CDR2 YENEEA come from the germline V gene. CDR3 DNA sequence: TGTGCCAGCAGCTTAGGCCGGACAGGCGAAGCTTTCTTT. Protein product: CASSLGRTGEAFF.

This clone was observed once. This chain uses TRBV7-9 with TRBJ2-5, with D possibly TRBD1 on 5 matching bases. Trimming left V 5 bases short and J 0 bases short, with 7 bases between. Germline V lookup: CDR1 SEHNR, CDR2 FQNEAQ (reference sequence). This CDR3 has 13 residues. This CDR3 is CASSHRNQETQYF. Written as DNA, the CDR3 is TGTGCCAGCAGCCACAGGAACCAAGAGACCCAGTACTTC. Drawing the rest from reference TRBV7-9 and TRBJ2-5, the complete variable domain is DTGVSQNPRHKITKRGQNVTFRCDPISEHNRLYWYRQTLGQGPEFLTYFQNEAQLEKSRLLSDRFSAERPKGSFSTLEIQRTEQGDSAMYLCASSHRNQETQYFGPGTRLLVL.

CDR3 nucleotides: TGTGCCAGCAGCTGGGCGAGCGGGGTCAAAAACATTCAGTACTTC. Encoded protein: CASSWASGVKNIQYF. The chain carries TRBV7-2 and TRBJ2-4, with 7 bases aligning to TRBD2. In germline, CDR1 is SGHTA, CDR2 FQGNSA. The CDR3 has 15 residues. Trimming at V came to 4 bases and at J to 3 bases, leaving 6 bases not matched to a gene.

This clone showed up just once. The chain joins TRBV7-3 to TRBJ2-7; 11 nucleotides align to TRBD1. Germline lookup yields CDR1 SGHTA and CDR2 FQGTGA. This CDR3 has 15 residues. J was trimmed by 2 bases and V by 5 bases; bases with no gene match: 5. In nucleotides, the CDR3 is TGTGCCAGCAGCCCGGGACAGGGGGGAGCCTACGAGCAGTACTTC. This gives the protein CASSPGQGGAYEQYF.

The CDR3: CASSENRDDYEQYF. The CDR3 nucleotides are TGTGCCAGCAGTGAAAACCGCGATGACTACGAGCAGTACTTC. The chain links TRBV2 to TRBJ2-7; no definite D call. CDR3 length: 14 amino acids. Trimming removed 2 bases from V and 3 bases from J, with 11 bases in between. The germline V gene encodes CDR1 SNHLY and CDR2 FYNNEI.

This clone was seen a handful of times. The CDR3 loop reads CASSQRGLPRYEQYF. CDR3 bases: TGTGCCAGCAGCCAACGGGGACTTCCCCGCTACGAGCAGTACTTC. The chain recombines TRBV14 with TRBJ2-7, with D perhaps TRBD2 (6 bases). Germline CDR1 reads SGHDN; CDR2 reads FVKESK. The V and J ends lost 2 bases and 3 bases respectively, with 14 bases between them. CDR3 length: 15 amino acids.

V is TRBV3-1 (or the pseudogene TRBV3-2) and J is TRBJ1-1; a possible D gene is TRBD1 (5 bases). V gave up 2 bases and J gave up 2 bases, with 12 bases separating them. Per germline, CDR1 LGHDT and CDR2 YNNKEL (reference sequence). The CDR3 totals 15 residues. CDR3: CASSQRGGFNTEAFF. In DNA form, the CDR3 reads TGTGCCAGCAGCCAACGCGGGGGATTCAACACTGAAGCTTTCTTT.

This chain links TRBV19 with TRBJ2-5; possibly TRBD1 for D (6 bases). Trimming removed 4 bases from V and 5 bases from J, with 20 bases in between. This CDR3 contains 16 residues. CDR1 and CDR2 (germline): LNHDA, SQIVND (reference sequence). DNA for the CDR3: TGTGCCAGTAGTAACACAGGGTTCGCTTCGTTGGAGACCCAGTACTTC. This codes for CASSNTGFASLETQYF. The whole variable domain, filled in from reference TRBV19 and TRBJ2-5, reads DGGITQSPKYLFRKEGQNVTLSCEQNLNHDAMYWYRQDPGQGLRLIYYSQIVNDFQKGDIAEGYSVSREKKESFPLTVTSAQKNPTAFYLCASSNTGFASLETQYFGPGTRLLVL.

This chain joins TRBV5-1 and TRBJ1-4; 7 positions match TRBD1. J was trimmed by 6 bases and V by 1 base; bases with no gene match: 6. The CDR3 loop spans 15 amino acids. The V gene's germline CDR1 is SGHRS and CDR2 YFSETQ. CDR3 protein: CASSLRATGDEKLFF. In DNA, the CDR3 is TGCGCCAGCAGCTTGAGGGCCACAGGGGATGAAAAACTGTTTTTT. The complete variable domain, with remaining parts taken from reference TRBV5-1 and TRBJ1-4, reads KAGVTQTPRYLIKTRGQQVTLSCSPISGHRSVSWYQQTPGQGLQFLFEYFSETQRNKGNFPGRFSGRQFSNSRSEMNVSTLELGDSALYLCASSLRATGDEKLFFGSGTQLSVL.

The CDR3 reads CSASGTSVSGANVLTF. CDR3 bases: TGCAGTGCTAGTGGGACAAGCGTATCTGGGGCCAACGTCCTGACTTTC. The V call is TRBV20-1, the J call TRBJ2-6; weak D call: TRBD1 (6 bases). The V gene's germline CDR1 is DFQATT and CDR2 SNEGSKA (reference sequence). With 3 bases removed from V and 1 base from J, the gap between germline ends came to 13 bases. This CDR3 region has 16 residues.

The chain employs TRBV27 and TRBJ2-7; perhaps TRBD1 as D (6 bases). Germline V CDR1 and CDR2: MNHEY, SMNVEV (reference sequence). The CDR3 is 16 amino acids. V gave up 3 bases and J gave up 7 bases, with 22 bases separating them. The CDR3 reads CASSFSRGSPRGEQYF. The DNA for the CDR3 is TGTGCCAGCAGTTTTTCCCGGGGCTCCCCAAGGGGGGAGCAGTACTTC.

V gene TRBV6-5 combines with J gene TRBJ1-2, with a tentative D call TRBD1 (6 bases). Trimming shortened V by 5 bases and J by 6 bases, and 10 bases separated the two germline ends. Looked up from germline, CDR1 is MNHEY and CDR2 is SVGAGI. This CDR3 contains 12 residues. CDR3 coding DNA: TGTGCCAGCAGTCGCCCAGGGGATGGCTACACCTTC. It translates to CASSRPGDGYTF.